This entry lists 9 T cell receptor beta chains sequenced from one sample in a study of T cell responses to AZD1222 COVID-19 vaccine. TCRdb's table, derived via immunoSEQ multiplex PCR, lists solely in-frame clones and lacks some. The table has 40,000 to 55,000 clones, 80% to 90% seen once. The sample was peripheral blood, taken 28 days after the second AZD1222 dose. The source of these receptors is an adult who received the AZD1222 COVID-19 vaccine.

J is TRBJ1-5 and V is TRBV19; possibly TRBD1 for D (5 bases). The CDR3 is 14 amino acids. CDR1 and CDR2 from the germline V gene are LNHDA and SQIVND (reference sequence). The V end was cut by 6 bases, the J end by 5 bases, with 14 bases between. The CDR3 protein is CASRYIGGDQPQHF. In DNA, the CDR3 is TGTGCCAGTAGGTATATTGGGGGGGATCAGCCCCAGCATTTT.

This clone was seen just once. The chain carries TRBV2 and TRBJ1-1, with D possibly being TRBD1 (5 bases). With 8 bases removed from V and 10 bases from J, the gap between germline ends came to 20 bases. Germline V gives CDR1 SNHLY, CDR2 FYNNEI. CDR3 size: 13 residues. Written as DNA, the CDR3 is TGTGCCAGCCAATGGAAGGGGCGGGCAGGAGCTTTCTTT. Its protein is CASQWKGRAGAFF.

This clone has just one count. The chain joins TRBV19 to TRBJ1-1, with D possibly TRBD1 on 5 matching bases. V dropped 6 bases and J dropped 6 bases, with 20 bases sitting between them. Germline V CDR1 and CDR2: LNHDA, SQIVND (reference sequence). The length of the CDR3 is 15 residues. CDR3 bases: TGTGCCAGTAGCCCCGCCCTAGGGGCGAGCGCTGAAGCTTTCTTT. It codes for CASSPALGASAEAFF.

This chain joins TRBV19 and TRBJ2-3; 10 bases are a match to TRBD2. The V gene end was trimmed by 7 bases and the J gene end by 4 bases; junction bases not matched to a gene: 8. The germline CDR1 and CDR2 sequences are LNHDA and SQIVND (reference sequence). CDR3 length: 15 amino acids. The CDR3 DNA is TGTGCCAGTACCTCTACTAGCGGGGACGCAGATACGCAGTATTTT. Translated: CASTSTSGDADTQYF.

The chain employs TRBV6-6 and TRBJ2-5; D is uncertain. V was cut by 7 bases and J by 2 bases, with 11 bases left in between. Germline V gene data show CDR1 as MNHNY and CDR2 as SVGAGI (reference sequence). This CDR3 region has 13 residues. DNA for the CDR3: TGTGCCAGCACAAGAGGTAATCAAGAGACCCAGTACTTC. Translation: CASTRGNQETQYF.

CDR3 in amino acids: CASSQDFADTQYF. For the CDR3, the DNA is TGTGCCAGCAGCCAAGATTTTGCAGATACGCAGTATTTT. The V and J genes are TRBV3-1 (or the pseudogene TRBV3-2) and TRBJ2-3; D not resolved. CDR3 length: 13 amino acids. Looked up from germline, CDR1 is LGHDT and CDR2 is YNNKEL (reference sequence). V lost 0 bases and J 4 bases, leaving 5 bases between the germline ends.

V and J are TRBV4-3 and TRBJ2-7; TRBD2 agrees at 7 bases. The CDR3 extends over 15 amino acids. The germline V gene encodes CDR1 LGHNA and CDR2 YSLEER. The J segment lost 2 bases and the V segment lost 1 base, leaving 5 bases of the junction unmatched. The CDR3 here is CASSQGWGGPYEQYF. In DNA, the CDR3 is TGCGCCAGCAGCCAAGGTTGGGGGGGTCCCTACGAGCAGTACTTC.

The V gene is TRBV6-6, the J gene TRBJ2-1; 14 positions agree with TRBD2. Germline V gene data show CDR1 as MNHNY and CDR2 as SVGAGI (reference sequence). V shed 5 bases and J 4 bases; nucleotides not matched to a gene: 10. The CDR3 loop spans 18 amino acids. CDR3 nucleotide sequence: TGTGCCAGCAGTCTCACCGGGACTAGCGGGAGTACTTACAATGAGCAGTTCTTC. Protein product: CASSLTGTSGSTYNEQFF.

The chain employs TRBV28 and TRBJ2-3; perhaps D is TRBD1 or TRBD2 (6 bases each). CDR3 size: 17 residues. V was clipped by 5 bases and J by 2 bases, with 20 bases between them. CDR1 MDHEN and CDR2 SYDVKM come from the germline V gene. CDR3 in DNA: TGTGCCAGCAGTGAAATTCTCGGGGGCTCTCTCACAGATACGCAGTATTTT. This sequence encodes CASSEILGGSLTDTQYF.